This entry lists 18 T cell receptor beta chains sequenced from one sample in a study of cytomegalovirus exposure and HLA in healthy donors. PCR employed 60 Vbeta and 13 Jbeta primers. This table comes from immunoSEQ multiplex PCR, and its TCRdb copy is limited to in-frame clones, with some not included. This table holds nearly 110,000 clones, around 76% found once. The sample was PBMCs. The source of these receptors is a man aged 25 to 45 in good health and CMV-seropositive.

The chain joins TRBV7-3 to TRBJ2-7, with a weak D call TRBD2 (7 bases). The germline CDR1 and CDR2 sequences are SGHTA and FQGTGA. The CDR3 is 15 residues long. V lost 5 bases to trimming and J lost 2 bases, with 16 bases between them. The DNA for the CDR3 is TGTGCCAGCAGCCCGGGGGGCGCTTCCCCCTACGAGCAGTACTTC. Amino acid sequence: CASSPGGASPYEQYF.

The chain couples TRBV19 to TRBJ2-7; D is possibly TRBD1 (6 bases). The CDR3 runs to 11 residues. The germline gives CDR1 LNHDA, CDR2 SQIVND (reference sequence). V lost 7 bases and J 4 bases, leaving 8 bases between the germline ends. In DNA, the CDR3 is TGTGCCAGTAAAGGGGGATACGAGCAGTACTTC. Translation gives CASKGGYEQYF.

The chain uses TRBV19 and TRBJ1-6, with 10 bases identical to TRBD1. The germline V gene encodes CDR1 LNHDA and CDR2 SQIVND (reference sequence). This CDR3 is 18 amino acids long. V dropped 3 bases and J dropped 6; count of bases not matched to a gene: 11. The CDR3 nucleotides are TGTGCCAGTAGTATGCCGGGACAGGGGTTTCTGAGTAATTCACCCCTCCACTTT. It encodes CASSMPGQGFLSNSPLHF. Based on the CDR3 plus reference TRBV19 and TRBJ1-6, the full variable domain is DGGITQSPKYLFRKEGQNVTLSCEQNLNHDAMYWYRQDPGQGLRLIYYSQIVNDFQKGDIAEGYSVSREKKESFPLTVTSAQKNPTAFYLCASSMPGQGFLSNSPLHFGNGTRLTVT.

V gene TRBV6-5 combines with J gene TRBJ1-2; TRBD1 is a possible D gene (6 bases). V was trimmed by 3 bases and J by 5 bases, leaving 13 bases between them. The CDR3 is made up of 14 amino acids. The germline V gene encodes CDR1 MNHEY and CDR2 SVGAGI. The CDR3 is CASSYDGGGYGYTF. The DNA for the CDR3 is TGTGCCAGCAGTTATGATGGGGGCGGTTATGGCTACACCTTC.

The J gene is TRBJ1-2, the V gene TRBV19; unclear D gene. Deletions cut 0 bases from V and 7 bases from J, with 9 bases between. CDR3 length: 13 residues. Germline CDR1 LNHDA, CDR2 SQIVND (reference sequence). Here the CDR3 reads CASSIEWSSGYTF. CDR3 in DNA: TGTGCCAGTAGTATAGAATGGTCCAGTGGCTACACCTTC.

The gene calls are TRBV13 and TRBJ1-3; no reliable D call. The CDR3 totals 16 residues. Germline loops: CDR1 PRHDT, CDR2 FYEKMQ (reference sequence). Trimming cost V 0 bases and J 0 bases, with 9 bases left between them. The CDR3 region has the DNA TGTGCCAGCAGCTTAGGCCTGGACTACTCTGGAAACACCATATATTTT. Its translation is CASSLGLDYSGNTIYF.

The chain employs TRBV27 and TRBJ2-7; 7 bases are a match to TRBD1. This CDR3 has 14 amino acids. The germline gives CDR1 MNHEY, CDR2 SMNVEV (reference sequence). V dropped 8 bases and J dropped 4; count of bases not matched to a gene: 11. CDR3 region: CASGSRQGSYEQYF. The CDR3 DNA sequence: TGTGCCAGCGGCTCCAGACAGGGAAGTTACGAGCAGTACTTC.

This clone has only one observation. The chain uses TRBV19 and TRBJ1-5; 8 nucleotides agree with TRBD1. Germline V gene lookup returns CDR1 LNHDA and CDR2 SQIVND (reference sequence). CDR3 size: 15 residues. Losses at the gene ends were 4 bases for V and 8 bases for J; bases not matched to a gene: 10. The CDR3 here is CASSNTGGVNKPQHF. The CDR3 nucleotides read TGTGCCAGTAGTAACACAGGGGGAGTGAATAAGCCCCAGCATTTT.

The chain couples TRBV10-1 to TRBJ1-4; weak D call: TRBD1 (5 bases). V was trimmed by 8 bases and J by 1 base, leaving 11 bases between them. CDR3 length equals 14 residues. Germline CDR1 WNHNN, CDR2 SYGVQD (reference sequence). The CDR3 loop reads CASLIDRTNEKLFF. The CDR3 DNA follows: TGCGCCAGCCTGATAGACAGAACTAATGAAAAACTGTTTTTT.

This chain uses TRBV29-1 with TRBJ2-2, with 9 bases matching TRBD1. The junction had 12 bases not matched to a gene; V was cut back by 4 bases and J by 6 bases. Germline V gene sequence: CDR1 SQVTM, CDR2 ANQGSEA. This CDR3 comprises 16 residues. CDR3 sequence (DNA): TGCAGCGTTGGGGGTCCGGGACAGGGAGCATCCGGGGAGCTGTTTTTT. Residues: CSVGGPGQGASGELFF.

This chain links TRBV5-5 with TRBJ2-3; D unresolved. V dropped 2 bases and J dropped 4 bases, with 14 bases sitting between them. CDR1 SGHKS and CDR2 YYEKEE come from the germline V gene (reference sequence). The CDR3 is 15 amino acids. CDR3 amino acids: CASSFGTASPDTQYF. The CDR3 DNA sequence: TGTGCCAGCAGCTTTGGCACCGCAAGTCCAGATACGCAGTATTTT.

This chain joins TRBV7-8 and TRBJ1-2; 7 bases line up with TRBD1. The length of the CDR3 is 15 residues. Per the germline V gene, CDR1 is SGHVS and CDR2 is FQNEAQ. Unmatched junction bases numbered 10, after V lost 1 base and J lost 8 bases. CDR3 amino acids: CASSLEYRGRGGYTF. The CDR3 nucleotides are TGTGCCAGCAGCTTAGAGTACAGGGGAAGAGGCGGCTACACCTTC.

The rearrangement links TRBV7-9 to TRBJ2-7, with TRBD1 identical over 7 bases. The germline gives CDR1 SEHNR, CDR2 FQNEAQ (reference sequence). This CDR3 is built from 13 residues. The junction had 7 bases not matched to a gene; V was cut back by 6 bases and J by 5 bases. CDR3 sequence reads: CASRGTAPHEQYF. As DNA, the CDR3 is TGTGCCAGCAGAGGGACAGCCCCCCACGAGCAGTACTTC.

This clone was found once. The chain has TRBV2 and TRBJ2-5; D gene uncertain. CDR1 and CDR2 (germline): SNHLY, FYNNEI. Trimming removed 4 bases at V and 5 bases at J, with 5 bases between. CDR3 size: 11 residues. The DNA for the CDR3 is TGTGCCAGCAGTGTCACTGAGACCCAGTACTTC. This codes for CASSVTETQYF.

The CDR3 bases are TGTGCCAGCTGGGGACAGTCTAACACCGGGGAGCTGTTTTTT. Translation: CASWGQSNTGELFF. This chain uses TRBV10-3 with TRBJ2-2; 7 positions agree with TRBD1. J lost 2 bases, V lost 10 bases, and 7 bases had no gene match. Germline V gene lookup returns CDR1 ENHRY and CDR2 SYGVKD. This CDR3 region has 14 residues.

This chain joins TRBV13 and TRBJ2-7, with D perhaps matching TRBD1 (6 bases). The V end lost 6 bases, the J end lost 5 bases, and 26 bases lay between the germline ends. This CDR3 spans 17 amino acids. Germline V gene data show CDR1 as PRHDT and CDR2 as FYEKMQ (reference sequence). CDR3 amino acids: CASSFSATGYSSNEQYF. CDR3 bases: TGTGCCAGCAGTTTCTCCGCTACAGGGTACAGTTCGAACGAGCAGTACTTC.

V and J are TRBV19 and TRBJ1-2; a weak D match, TRBD1 (5 bases). Trimming left V 6 bases short and J 8 bases short, with 16 bases between. Germline CDR1 and CDR2: LNHDA and SQIVND (reference sequence). The CDR3 extends over 13 amino acids. The CDR3 nucleotides read TGTGCCAGTAGAAGTCAACAGGAAGACGGCTACACCTTC. Its protein product is CASRSQQEDGYTF. Looking up the rest from reference TRBV19 and TRBJ1-2 gives the full variable domain: DGGITQSPKYLFRKEGQNVTLSCEQNLNHDAMYWYRQDPGQGLRLIYYSQIVNDFQKGDIAEGYSVSREKKESFPLTVTSAQKNPTAFYLCASRSQQEDGYTFGSGTRLTVV.

The J gene is TRBJ1-2, the V gene TRBV6-5, with D maybe TRBD1 (5 bases). Trimming shortened V by 2 bases and J by 7 bases, and 14 bases separated the two germline ends. Germline lookup yields CDR1 MNHEY and CDR2 SVGAGI. The CDR3 extends over 14 amino acids. The CDR3 DNA reads as TGTGCCAGCAGTTACAGGGGACTCCCCACTGGCTACACCTTC. Its translation: CASSYRGLPTGYTF.